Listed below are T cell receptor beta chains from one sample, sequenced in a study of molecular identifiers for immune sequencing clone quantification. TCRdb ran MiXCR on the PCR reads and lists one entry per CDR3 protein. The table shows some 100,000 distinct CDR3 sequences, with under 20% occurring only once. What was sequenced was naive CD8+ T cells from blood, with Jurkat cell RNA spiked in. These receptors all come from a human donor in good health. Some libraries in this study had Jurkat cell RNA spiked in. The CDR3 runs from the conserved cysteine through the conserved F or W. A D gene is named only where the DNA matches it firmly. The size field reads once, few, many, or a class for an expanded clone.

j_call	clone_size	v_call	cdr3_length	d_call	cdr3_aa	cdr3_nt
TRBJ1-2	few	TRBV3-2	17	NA	CASSPYYGDNSNYGYTF	TGTGCCAGCAGCCCCTATTACGGGGACAATTCTAACTATGGCTACACCTTC
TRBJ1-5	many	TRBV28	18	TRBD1	CASSFAPVRTGGEQPQHF	TGTGCCAGCAGTTTTGCCCCTGTCCGGACAGGGGGCGAACAGCCCCAGCATTTT
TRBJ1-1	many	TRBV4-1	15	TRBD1	CASSQATGVRTEAFF	TGCGCCAGCAGCCAAGCGACAGGGGTGAGGACTGAAGCTTTCTTT
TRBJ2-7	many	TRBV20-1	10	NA	CSAGGTPQYF	TGCAGTGCTGGAGGGACACCGCAGTACTTC
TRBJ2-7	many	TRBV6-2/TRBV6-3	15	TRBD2	CASRPLRLASWEQYF	TGTGCCAGCAGGCCCCTGAGACTAGCTTCGTGGGAGCAGTACTTC
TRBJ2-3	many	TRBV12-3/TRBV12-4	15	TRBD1	CASSLVGQGTDTQYF	TGTGCCAGCAGTTTAGTGGGACAGGGGACAGATACGCAGTATTTT
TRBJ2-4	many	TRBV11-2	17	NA	CASSPSRPAMTKNIQYF	TGTGCCAGCAGCCCCAGTAGGCCCGCTATGACCAAAAACATTCAGTACTTC
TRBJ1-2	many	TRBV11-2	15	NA	CASSHGGILNYGYTF	TGTGCCAGCAGCCACGGGGGAATCCTAAACTATGGCTACACCTTC
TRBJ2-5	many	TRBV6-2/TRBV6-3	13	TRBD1	CASKQGIRETQYF	TGTGCCAGCAAACAGGGGATCCGAGAGACCCAGTACTTC
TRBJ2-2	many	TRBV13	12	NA	CASSLAPGELFF	TGTGCCAGCAGCTTAGCACCCGGGGAGCTGTTTTTT
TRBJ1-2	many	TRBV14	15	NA	CASSQAAGLGYGYTF	TGTGCCAGCAGCCAAGCGGCAGGCTTAGGATATGGCTACACCTTC
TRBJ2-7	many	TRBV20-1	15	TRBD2	CSARDGAGRTYEQYF	TGCAGTGCTAGAGATGGAGCGGGGAGAACCTACGAGCAGTACTTC
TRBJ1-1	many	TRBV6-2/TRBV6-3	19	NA	CASSYSINFLGQMNTEAFF	TGTGCCAGCAGTTACTCGATAAATTTCCTTGGACAGATGAACACTGAAGCTTTCTTT
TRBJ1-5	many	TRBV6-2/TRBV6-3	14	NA	CASSRLDGDQPQHF	TGTGCCAGCAGCCGCCTGGACGGGGATCAGCCCCAGCATTTT
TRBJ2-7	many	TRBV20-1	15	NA	CSARGASLRGYEQYF	TGCAGTGCTAGAGGGGCGAGCCTACGGGGCTACGAGCAGTACTTC
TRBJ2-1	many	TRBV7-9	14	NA	CASSLVYSYNEQFF	TGTGCCAGCAGCTTGGTCTACTCCTACAATGAGCAGTTCTTC
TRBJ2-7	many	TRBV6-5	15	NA	CASSKGTGGAYEQYF	TGTGCCAGCAGTAAAGGGACTGGAGGAGCCTACGAGCAGTACTTC
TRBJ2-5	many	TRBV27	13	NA	CASSLGVLETQYF	TGTGCCAGCAGTTTAGGGGTCCTGGAGACCCAGTACTTC
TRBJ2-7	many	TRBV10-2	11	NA	CASSDSGEQYF	TGCGCCAGCAGTGATTCGGGCGAGCAGTACTTC
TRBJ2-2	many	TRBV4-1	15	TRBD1	CASSQDGTALGELFF	TGCGCCAGCAGCCAAGACGGGACAGCTCTCGGGGAGCTGTTTTTT